These T cell receptor beta chains were read from a single sample in a study of cytomegalovirus exposure and HLA in healthy donors. The assay was immunoSEQ multiplex PCR, and TCRdb's table has in-frame clones only and misses some. The table shows 150,000 to 200,000 clones, with about four fifths occurring only once. The specimen sequenced was PBMCs. All receptors derive from a man aged 18 to 29 in good health and CMV-seropositive. Each CDR3 is given with its conserved first and last residue.

V	J	CDR3
TRBV6-5	TRBJ2-1	CASSSLGGVYNEQFF
TRBV5-1	TRBJ2-7	CASSYDSQGMEQYF
TRBV28	TRBJ1-4	CASSPGQTGRNEKLFF
TRBV4-1	TRBJ2-5	CASSGGGETQYF
TRBV9	TRBJ2-1	CASTLLGTGIHEQFF
TRBV11-1	TRBJ2-3	CASSHYGLAESTDTQYF
TRBV2	TRBJ2-7	CASSPGTGVVYEQYF
TRBV5-1	TRBJ2-7	CARKDRRGYEQYF
TRBV13	TRBJ2-7	CASSFQGVSSYEQYF
TRBV28	TRBJ1-4	CASSFGQRMEKLFF
TRBV29-1	TRBJ2-5	CSVAGHSGRDYQETQYF
TRBV2	TRBJ1-3	CASRDRGGNTIYF
TRBV29-1	TRBJ2-7	CSVTGTSGRTPQQYF
TRBV27	TRBJ1-1	CASSLQANTEAFF
TRBV6-1	TRBJ2-1	CASSEVGTSGGSFF
TRBV6-5	TRBJ1-3	CASRGTATSGNTIYF
TRBV11-3	TRBJ2-2	CASSVGTGNTGELFF
TRBV9	TRBJ2-5	CASSALSGRAGETQYF
TRBV19	TRBJ1-5	CASSSTVGNQPQHF
TRBV10-3	TRBJ2-7	CAIREGLAGHEQYF
TRBV6-4	TRBJ2-1	CASSVDSDNEQFF
TRBV28	TRBJ1-1	CASSLSPGMMNTEAFF
TRBV4-2	TRBJ1-1	CASSRNPGQGIAEAFF
TRBV19	TRBJ2-3	CASSMPSGSDTQYF
TRBV28	TRBJ2-7	CASSLLEGGTSEQYF
TRBV7-9	TRBJ2-5	CASSSAGGSKTQYF
TRBV7-3	TRBJ2-1	CASSPAPLGYNEQFF
TRBV7-9	TRBJ1-4	CASSFDTQGAREKLFF
TRBV27	TRBJ2-7	CASSSNGQGKYEQYF
TRBV9	TRBJ1-4	CASSPRPGTGGGGEKLFF
TRBV7-8	TRBJ2-7	CASSLISGYEQYF
TRBV6-5	TRBJ2-2	CASSLQGSGELFF
TRBV25-1	TRBJ2-2	CASSGPGTGGTGELFF
TRBV6-4	TRBJ2-3	CASSDHPAASTDTQYF
TRBV27	TRBJ2-2	CASSSRDRTNTGELFF
TRBV5-8	TRBJ1-2	CASSSEGTGGRYGYTF
TRBV10-3	TRBJ2-7	CAISEVQGLNEQYF
TRBV7-9	TRBJ2-7	CASSLGWQGSYEQYF
TRBV6-5	TRBJ1-5	CASSYSVSGQPQHF
TRBV5-4	TRBJ1-2	CASRTPRGLDGYTF
TRBV5-4	TRBJ2-7	CASSLGQAISYEQYF
TRBV5-1	TRBJ2-5	CASSVGHPVQETQYF
TRBV28	TRBJ1-5	CASRVGSQPQHF
TRBV30	TRBJ1-4	CAWSTTGWGLEKLFF
TRBV7-2	TRBJ2-7	CASSAPSGMEQYF
TRBV6-5	TRBJ2-1	CASTHGREFEQFF
TRBV6-1	TRBJ2-2	CASTRDRVTGELFF
TRBV2	TRBJ1-1	CASSLQGANTEAFF
TRBV11-3	TRBJ2-1	CASSFRSASSYNEQFF
TRBV18	TRBJ2-1	CASSPAGLDNEQFF
TRBV9	TRBJ2-1	CASSISGGGLADNEQFF
TRBV29-1	TRBJ2-3	CSVTSGRRSTDTQYF
TRBV6-6	TRBJ2-1	CASINEGLAGTNEQFF
TRBV9	TRBJ1-5	CASSAGQDNQPQHF
TRBV2	TRBJ1-1	CASSYRNQNTEAFF
TRBV7-9	TRBJ1-1	CASSPMRMEAFF
TRBV9	TRBJ1-1	CASSVAPGGVNTEAFF
TRBV10-3	TRBJ2-3	CATRGGSTDTQYF